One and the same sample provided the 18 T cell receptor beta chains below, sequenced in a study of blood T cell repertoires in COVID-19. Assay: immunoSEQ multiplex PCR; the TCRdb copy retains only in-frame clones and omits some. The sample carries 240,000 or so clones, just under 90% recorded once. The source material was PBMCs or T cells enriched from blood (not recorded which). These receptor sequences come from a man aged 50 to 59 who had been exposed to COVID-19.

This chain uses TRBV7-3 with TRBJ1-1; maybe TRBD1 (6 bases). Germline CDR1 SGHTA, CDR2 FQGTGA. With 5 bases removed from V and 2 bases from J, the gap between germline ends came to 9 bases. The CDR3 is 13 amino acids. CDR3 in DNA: TGTGCCAGCAGCCAGGGACATAACACTGAAGCTTTCTTT. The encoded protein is CASSQGHNTEAFF.

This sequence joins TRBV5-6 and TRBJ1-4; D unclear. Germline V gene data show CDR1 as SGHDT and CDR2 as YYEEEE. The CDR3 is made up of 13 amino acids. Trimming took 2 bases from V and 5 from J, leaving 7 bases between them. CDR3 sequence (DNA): TGTGCCAGCAGCTTATATGTGAATGAAAAACTGTTTTTT. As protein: CASSLYVNEKLFF.

The CDR3 nucleotides read TGTGCCAGCAGCCCACTAGCGGGAAAGGTTGACACCGGGGAGCTGTTTTTT. It is translated as CASSPLAGKVDTGELFF. V and J are TRBV7-9 and TRBJ2-2; 10 bases agree with TRBD2. This CDR3 spans 17 amino acids. J gave up 3 bases and V 5 bases, and 9 bases lay outside the gene matches. The germline V gene encodes CDR1 SEHNR and CDR2 FQNEAQ (reference sequence).

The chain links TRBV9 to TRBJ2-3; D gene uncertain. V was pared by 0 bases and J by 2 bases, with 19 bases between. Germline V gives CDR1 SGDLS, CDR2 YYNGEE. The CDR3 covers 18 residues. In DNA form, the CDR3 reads TGTGCCAGCAGCGTAGAAAGTATCCAAATGGCTCACACAGATACGCAGTATTTT. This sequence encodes CASSVESIQMAHTDTQYF.

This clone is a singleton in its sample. The CDR3 protein is CASSWGQGVRADTQYF. The CDR3 DNA sequence: TGTGCCAGCAGCTGGGGACAGGGGGTACGCGCAGATACGCAGTATTTT. The V call is TRBV3-1 (or the pseudogene TRBV3-2), the J call TRBJ2-3; TRBD1 matches 11 bases. V shed 5 bases, J shed 4 bases, and the junction held 8 bases outside the gene matches. There are 16 residues in the CDR3. Germline V gene lookup returns CDR1 LGHDT and CDR2 YNNKEL (reference sequence).

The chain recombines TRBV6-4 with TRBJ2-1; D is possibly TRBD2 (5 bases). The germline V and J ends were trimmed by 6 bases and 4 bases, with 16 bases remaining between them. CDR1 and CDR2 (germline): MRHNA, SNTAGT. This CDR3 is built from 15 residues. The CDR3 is CASRSLAAIYNEQFF. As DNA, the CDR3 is TGTGCCAGCAGAAGCCTAGCCGCCATATACAATGAGCAGTTCTTC.

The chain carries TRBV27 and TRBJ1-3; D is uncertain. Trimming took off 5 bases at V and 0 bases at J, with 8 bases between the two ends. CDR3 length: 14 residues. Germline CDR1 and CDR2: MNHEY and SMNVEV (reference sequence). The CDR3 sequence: CASSRGSSGNTIYF. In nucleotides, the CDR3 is TGTGCCAGCAGTAGAGGGAGCTCTGGAAACACCATATATTTT.

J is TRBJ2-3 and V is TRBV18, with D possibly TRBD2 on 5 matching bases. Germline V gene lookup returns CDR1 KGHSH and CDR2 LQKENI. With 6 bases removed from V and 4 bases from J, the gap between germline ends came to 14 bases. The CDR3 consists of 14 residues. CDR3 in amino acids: CASSDQPRADTQYF. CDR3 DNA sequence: TGTGCCAGCTCCGATCAACCGAGGGCAGATACGCAGTATTTT.

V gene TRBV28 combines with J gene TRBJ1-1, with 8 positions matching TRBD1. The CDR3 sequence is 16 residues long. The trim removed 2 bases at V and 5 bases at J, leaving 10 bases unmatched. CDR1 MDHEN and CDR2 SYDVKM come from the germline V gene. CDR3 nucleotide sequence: TGTGCCAGCAGTTTACCCCCCAGGGGGCCTGGGACTGAAGCTTTCTTT. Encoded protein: CASSLPPRGPGTEAFF. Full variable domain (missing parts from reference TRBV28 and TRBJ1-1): DVKVTQSSRYLVKRTGEKVFLECVQDMDHENMFWYRQDPGLGLRLIYFSYDVKMKEKGDIPEGYSVSREKKERFSLILESASTNQTSMYLCASSLPPRGPGTEAFFGQGTRLTVV.

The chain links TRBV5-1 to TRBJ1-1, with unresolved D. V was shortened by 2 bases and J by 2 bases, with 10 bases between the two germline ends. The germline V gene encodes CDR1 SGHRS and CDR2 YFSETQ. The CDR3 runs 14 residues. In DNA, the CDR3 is TGCGCCAGCAGCTTTAGTACGGGAAACACTGAAGCTTTCTTT. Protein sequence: CASSFSTGNTEAFF. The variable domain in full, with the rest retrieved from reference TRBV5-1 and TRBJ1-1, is KAGVTQTPRYLIKTRGQQVTLSCSPISGHRSVSWYQQTPGQGLQFLFEYFSETQRNKGNFPGRFSGRQFSNSRSEMNVSTLELGDSALYLCASSFSTGNTEAFFGQGTRLTVV.

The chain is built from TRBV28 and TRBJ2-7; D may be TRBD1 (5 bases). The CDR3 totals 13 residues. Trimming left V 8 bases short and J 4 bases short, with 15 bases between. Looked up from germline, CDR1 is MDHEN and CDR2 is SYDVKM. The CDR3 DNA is TGTGCCAGCGGGGCAAGGGTCCCATACGAGCAGTACGTC. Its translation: CASGARVPYEQYV.

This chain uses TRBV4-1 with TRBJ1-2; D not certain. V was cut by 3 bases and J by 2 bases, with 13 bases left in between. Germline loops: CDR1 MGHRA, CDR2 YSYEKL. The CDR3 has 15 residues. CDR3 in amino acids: CASSQEGESNYGYTF. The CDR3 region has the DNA TGCGCCAGCAGCCAGGAGGGCGAGTCGAACTATGGCTACACCTTC.

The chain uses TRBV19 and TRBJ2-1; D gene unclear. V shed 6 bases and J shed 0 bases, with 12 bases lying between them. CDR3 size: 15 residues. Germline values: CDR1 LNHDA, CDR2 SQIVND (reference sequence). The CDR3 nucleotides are TGTGCCAGTAGGTCACTTGAAAGCTCCTACAATGAGCAGTTCTTC. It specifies CASRSLESSYNEQFF.

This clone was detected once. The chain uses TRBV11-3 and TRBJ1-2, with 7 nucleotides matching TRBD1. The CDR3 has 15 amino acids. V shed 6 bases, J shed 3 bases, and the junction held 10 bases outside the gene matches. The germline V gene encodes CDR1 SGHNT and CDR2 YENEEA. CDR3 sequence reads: CASSSGGPHYYGYTF. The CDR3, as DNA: TGTGCCAGCAGTTCAGGGGGACCCCACTACTATGGCTACACCTTC.

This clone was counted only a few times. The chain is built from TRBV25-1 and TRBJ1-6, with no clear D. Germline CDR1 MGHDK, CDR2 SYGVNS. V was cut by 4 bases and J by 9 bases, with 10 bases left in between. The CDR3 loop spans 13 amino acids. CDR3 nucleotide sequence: TGTGCCAGCAGTGCGGGAGGTAGTTCACCCCTCCACTTT. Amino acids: CASSAGGSSPLHF.

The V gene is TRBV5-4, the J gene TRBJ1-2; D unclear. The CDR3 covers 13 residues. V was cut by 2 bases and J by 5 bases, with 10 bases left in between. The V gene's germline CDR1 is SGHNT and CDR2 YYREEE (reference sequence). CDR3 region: CASSFWRSYGYTF. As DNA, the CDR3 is TGTGCCAGCAGCTTTTGGCGGTCATATGGCTACACCTTC.

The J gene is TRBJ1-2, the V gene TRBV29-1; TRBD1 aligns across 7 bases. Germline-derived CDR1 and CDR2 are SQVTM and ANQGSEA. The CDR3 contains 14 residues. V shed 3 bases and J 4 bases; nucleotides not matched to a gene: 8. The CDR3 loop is CSVDWDRRGYGYTF. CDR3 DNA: TGCAGCGTTGACTGGGACAGACGAGGCTATGGCTACACCTTC.

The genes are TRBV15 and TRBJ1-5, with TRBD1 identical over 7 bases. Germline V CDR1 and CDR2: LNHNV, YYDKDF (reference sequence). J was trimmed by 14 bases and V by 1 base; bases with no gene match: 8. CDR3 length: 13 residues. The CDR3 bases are TGTGCCACCAGCAGAGCCCCCTCACAGGGGAAGCATTTT. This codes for CATSRAPSQGKHF.